This T cell receptor (beta chain) was captured by sequencing in a study of metastatic and nonmetastatic thyroid tumors. Study-wide background: Repertoire comparison spanned blood and tumor or nodule tissue of malignant and benign thyroid patients. Study outcomes and limitations: Reported TCR beta diversity, measured in blood and tumor, was significantly higher for malignant thyroid tumors than for benign nodules.

This clone has only one observation. Its target is unknown. TCRdb re-processed the PCR reads through MiXCR. The sample contains under 15,000 clones, 25% to 35% of which appear only once. Every patient underwent thyroid surgery untreated. There are 14 residues in the CDR3. CDR1 is SGHNT, CDR2 YENEEA, per germline. Trimming removed 2 bases at V and 3 bases at J, with 10 bases between. This TCR was recovered from a female donor with papillary thyroid cancer or a benign thyroid nodule (not recorded which). Some clones in this sample may be carry-over from other donors' samples. The sample taken for sequencing was tumor tissue. The chain carries TRBV11-3 and TRBJ1-1; the D gene is possibly TRBD1 (5 bases). CDR3 bases: TGTGCCAGCAGCTTAAGGGGCTTGGACACTGAAGCTTTCTTT. Protein sequence: CASSLRGLDTEAFF.